Shown below are 24 T cell receptor beta chains from a single sample sequenced in a study of tumor and adjacent non-tumor tissue in lung cancer. TCRbeta libraries were built with three rounds of nested PCR, modified from ARM-PCR. Using its own MiXCR run on the multiplex PCR reads, TCRdb lists one record per CDR3 protein. The data contain under 140,000 distinct CDR3 sequences, about 80% of them seen just once; the ten biggest clones take up around 21%. RNA was extracted from bulk tissue without any cell sorting. The specimen was lung tumor tissue. The receptors come from a man between 65 and 80 years old with non-small cell lung cancer.

As for this clonotype: At one boundary the junction diverges from the germline segment, which might be a read error. The chain has TRBV11-3 and TRBJ2-1, with 9 bases fitting TRBD2. Germline V gene lookup returns CDR1 SGHNT and CDR2 YENEEA. This CDR3 is built from 20 residues. DNA for the CDR3: TGTACCAGCACCTTAGATAGCGATGTGGGACTAGCAGGAGTGGGGAATGAGCAGTTTTTC. As protein: CTSTLDSDVGLAGVGNEQFF.

As regards this clonotype: A junction boundary mismatches the germline segment, possibly from a read error. The J gene is TRBJ2-7, the V gene TRBV6-6; D might be TRBD1 (6 bases). The J call may be faulty, since TRBJ2-1 better matches the DNA end. The CDR3 spans 17 residues. CDR1 MNHNY and CDR2 SVGAGI come from the germline V gene (reference sequence). CDR3 loop: CTSSYGYGQYRNYEQFF. CDR3 nucleotide sequence: TGTACCAGCAGTTATGGGTATGGACAGTACCGCAACTACGAGCAGTTCTTC.

Regarding this clonotype: A much larger clone is a single base away; this may be a read error. The chain carries TRBV20-1 and TRBJ1-6; D gene unclear. Germline V gives CDR1 DFQATT, CDR2 SNEGSKA (reference sequence). V lost 6 bases and J 6 bases, leaving 15 bases between the germline ends. The CDR3 sequence is 14 residues long. The DNA of the CDR3 is TGCAGTGCGTCCAGCGAGGGTGTTAATTCACCCCTCCACTTT. It codes for CSASSEGVNSPLHF.

This clonotype was recorded only once. Being one base from a much bigger clone, this may be a read error. V gene TRBV11-3 combines with J gene TRBJ2-1; D unresolved. This CDR3 has 13 residues. The germline V gene has CDR1 SGHNT and CDR2 YENEEA. The CDR3 sequence: CVTSPRTMDEQFF. The CDR3 DNA reads TGTGTCACCAGCCCGCGAACGATGGATGAGCAGTTCTTC.

The chain couples TRBV6-1 to TRBJ1-1; no definite D call. There are 15 residues in the CDR3. Germline CDR1 and CDR2: MNHNS and SASEGT. V dropped 2 bases and J dropped 5 bases, with 15 bases sitting between them. The CDR3 protein is CASSERRNLYTEAFF. CDR3 coding DNA: TGTGCCAGCAGTGAACGAAGGAACTTGTATACTGAAGCTTTCTTT.

The V and J genes are TRBV5-1 and TRBJ1-4; 7 positions match TRBD1. Germline assignment: CDR1 SGHRS and CDR2 YFSETQ. Trimming took 1 base from V and 8 from J; bases not matched to a gene: 17. CDR3 length: 18 amino acids. DNA of the CDR3: TGCGCCAGCAGCTTGATTGGTGTCCGAGGGGGGACAGCGGAAAAACTGTTTTTT. Translation gives CASSLIGVRGGTAEKLFF.

The chain links TRBV6-1 to TRBJ2-7; D is perhaps TRBD2 (6 bases). Germline CDR1 and CDR2: MNHNS and SASEGT. The CDR3 consists of 14 residues. This CDR3 is CLRSAGISSYEQYF. The CDR3 region has the DNA TGTCTCAGGAGTGCGGGGATCTCCTCCTACGAGCAGTACTTC.

There are a few counts of this clonotype. This chain uses TRBV11-2 with TRBJ2-1; 8 nucleotides agree with TRBD2. Unmatched junction bases numbered 12, after V lost 7 bases and J lost 7 bases. Germline CDR1 SGHAT, CDR2 FQNNGV. The CDR3 is 15 residues long. DNA of the CDR3: TGTGCCAGCATCTTGGGTCGGGGGGGCTATAATGAGCAGTTCTTC. This gives the protein CASILGRGGYNEQFF.

The count of this clonotype is one. The junction departs from the called germline gene at one end, perhaps through a read error. J is TRBJ2-3 and V is TRBV4-3, with 7 bases identical to TRBD1. The CDR3 contains 15 residues. The V gene's germline CDR1 is LGHNA and CDR2 YSLEER. CDR3 region: CASSSSLGTADTKYF. The CDR3 DNA reads TGCGCCAGCAGCTCTAGCCTCGGGACAGCAGATACGAAGTATTTT.

As regards this clonotype: A read error may account for a junction end that differs from germline. V gene TRBV20-1 combines with J gene TRBJ1-4; D gene unclear. The CDR3 covers 13 residues. Germline values: CDR1 DFQATT, CDR2 SNEGSKA (reference sequence). The CDR3 spells CSDRYAVEEKLFF. CDR3 coding DNA: TGCAGTGATAGATACGCTGTAGAAGAAAAACTGTTTTTT.

The sample holds many counts of this clonotype. The genes are TRBV28 and TRBJ2-1; 8 positions agree with TRBD2. Per germline, CDR1 MDHEN and CDR2 SYDVKM. V shed 5 bases and J 4 bases; nucleotides not matched to a gene: 7. The CDR3 spans 15 residues. The CDR3 region is CASSQAGDRYNEQFF. The CDR3 region has the DNA TGTGCCAGCAGTCAAGCGGGAGATCGTTACAATGAGCAGTTCTTC.

As for this clonotype: Here the CDR3 omits its conserved ending phenylalanine or tryptophan, so a read error is the likely source. The chain employs TRBV12-3 or TRBV12-4 and TRBJ1-6, with 12 positions matching TRBD1. J was trimmed by 14 bases and V by 7 bases; bases with no gene match: 15. The CDR3 has 16 residues. The CDR3 nucleotides read TGTGCCAGCACCTCCGGGACAGGGGGCTATAATTCGTCCCTCCACTGT. Protein: CASTSGTGGYNSSLHC.

This clonotype was seen only a few times. Germline and junction disagree at one end, which may indicate a read error. This sequence joins TRBV11-2 and TRBJ2-3, with no clear D. Germline CDR1 and CDR2: SGHAT and FQNNGV. CDR3 length: 13 residues. The CDR3 DNA reads TGCGCCACGTCTGGTCGGAGCACGGATACGCGGTATTTT. This gives the protein CATSGRSTDTRYF. The whole variable domain, remainder taken from reference TRBV11-2 and TRBJ2-3, is EAGVAQSPRYKIIEKRQSVAFWCNPISGHATLYWYQQILGQGPKLLIQFQNNGVVDDSQLPKDRFSAERLKGVDSTLKIQPAKLEDSAVYLCATSGRSTDTRYFGPGTRLTVL.

This clonotype was seen a single time. The V gene is TRBV29-1, the J gene TRBJ2-2, with TRBD1 matching over 11 bases. CDR3 length: 15 residues. Germline-derived CDR1 and CDR2 are SQVTM and ANQGSEA. In nucleotides, the CDR3 is TGCAGTGACACAGGGACAGGGGGTTCGACCGGGGAGCTGTTTTTT. Its translation: CSDTGTGGSTGELFF.

For this clonotype: One junction end does not reproduce the germline sequence, and a read error may be involved. The chain employs TRBV12-3 or TRBV12-4 and TRBJ1-2; D remains ambiguous. The CDR3 has 11 residues. The CDR3 sequence: CASALGEGCTF. In nucleotides, the CDR3 is TGTGCCAGCGCCCTGGGAGAAGGCTGCACCTTC.

On this clonotype: The junction differs from germline at one of its ends, possibly a read error. The V call is TRBV12-3 or TRBV12-4, the J call TRBJ1-2; TRBD1 matches 9 bases. The CDR3 contains 14 residues. CDR3 region: CVSRGQGWNYDYTF. In DNA, the CDR3 is TGTGTCAGCAGGGGACAGGGATGGAACTATGACTACACCTTC.

This clonotype came up a few times. One base away lies a much larger clone, so this may be a sequencing read error. The J gene is TRBJ2-6, the V gene TRBV29-1; D unresolved. This CDR3 is built from 15 residues. Germline V lookup: CDR1 SQVTM, CDR2 ANQGSEA. The CDR3 DNA is TGCAGCGTTGAAGGCGTTTACTCTGGGGTCAACGTCCTGACTTTC. It yields the protein CSVEGVYSGVNVLTF.

Points on this clonotype: At one end the junction does not follow the germline gene, possibly because of a read error. This chain connects TRBV29-1 to TRBJ2-3; 11 nucleotides align to TRBD2. The length of the CDR3 is 14 residues. The germline CDR1 and CDR2 sequences are SQVTM and ANQGSEA. As DNA, the CDR3 is TGCAGCGCCGCCGGGACTAGCGGCACAGGTACGAAGTCTTTT. Residues: CSAAGTSGTGTKSF.

As concerns this clonotype: A read error is likely, as this CDR3 ends without the conserved phenylalanine or tryptophan. The DNA is left out, because the CDR3 cannot be placed on it with certainty; the CDR3 is given as TCRdb lists it. This sequence joins TRBV12-5 and TRBJ1-5; the table assigns TRBD1, which was not confirmed against the DNA. The CDR3 is 13 residues long, counting both termini. Germline V gives CDR1 LGHNT, CDR2 FRNRAP. The CDR3 reads CASVPDRNQPQHL.

The CDR3 DNA reads TGCGCCAGCAATCAAGAGTCCAAATCCTCCTATAATTCACCCCTCCACTTT. Translation: CASNQESKSSYNSPLHF. The gene calls are TRBV4-1 and TRBJ1-6; D is ambiguous. The CDR3 has 17 residues. Germline CDR1 is MGHRA and CDR2 is YSYEKL. V lost 7 bases, J lost 0 bases, and 16 bases lay in between.

Details on this clonotype: The germline gene is not matched at one end of the junction; a read error may be the cause. The chain combines TRBV6-1 with TRBJ1-1, with TRBD1 matching over 9 bases. The CDR3 contains 15 residues. The germline V gene encodes CDR1 MNHNS and CDR2 SASEGT. The CDR3 DNA reads TGTGCCAGCACCCAATGGGGACAGGGTTGTTCTGAAGTTTTCTTC. Translated, it gives CASTQWGQGCSEVFF.

This clonotype was observed a handful of times. Its ends do not fully match the called genes, so a read error is possible. The chain is built from TRBV29-1 and TRBJ2-3; no clear D. CDR1 and CDR2 (germline): SQVTM, ANQGSEA. The CDR3 runs 13 residues. The CDR3 protein is CSVVWTTPYTQYF. The CDR3 nucleotides are TGCAGTGTTGTGTGGACCACTCCGTATACGCAGTATTTT.

On this clonotype itself: Mismatch with germline at one junction end may stem from a read error. This chain uses TRBV11-2 with TRBJ2-7; no firm D call. Germline lookup yields CDR1 SGHAT and CDR2 FQNNGV. The CDR3 loop spans 15 amino acids. The CDR3 protein is CASSLAYMFSYEQYF. The DNA for the CDR3 is TGTGCCAGCAGTTTAGCCTATATGTTCTCCTACGAGCAGTACTTC.

Points on this clonotype: This may be a read error: a much more frequent sequence differs by one nucleotide. J is TRBJ1-5 and V is TRBV24-1; D is ambiguous. Trimming left V 1 base short and J 6 bases short, with 9 bases between. The CDR3 is 14 residues long. The germline V gene encodes CDR1 KGHDR and CDR2 SFDVKD. CDR3 bases: TGTGCCACCAGTGATTTACACAGCTGTCAGCCCCAGCATTTT. This codes for CATSDLHSCQPQHF.